The entry that follows covers one T cell receptor beta chain sequence. Its cognate antigen is unknown. The sample belongs to a study of CD8 T cells in ankylosing spondylitis. Regarding the study as a whole: Clones that were linked to disease were CD8+ and were relatively rare in peripheral blood. Apparently characteristic of ankylosing spondylitis blood was a TCR beta motif (about 8 highly homologous variants). Past research had described some motif variants in reactive arthritis synovial fluid and blood. The clones that were linked to disease were reported to be significantly enriched in matched synovial fluid samples from ankylosing spondylitis patients.

Germline V lookup: CDR1 SGDLS, CDR2 YYNGEE. Trimming pared 0 bases from V and 2 bases from J, leaving 9 bases between. The CDR3 runs 15 residues. By quantitative 5'-RACE with molecular barcodes, the TCR beta libraries were made. One entry per CDR3 protein results from TCRdb running MiXCR on the 5' RACE reads. The sample lists some 800,000 distinct CDR3 sequences; about 12% were seen once. This receptor was obtained from a male donor with ankylosing spondylitis. The V and J genes are TRBV9 and TRBJ2-1, with a tentative D call TRBD2 (5 bases). Sequencing was done on a sample of blood, either unsorted or a sorted T cell fraction (not recorded which). CDR3: CASSVVDSAYNEQFF. CDR3 bases: TGTGCCAGCAGCGTAGTGGACTCAGCCTACAATGAGCAGTTCTTC.